This T cell receptor beta chain was sequenced during a study of cytomegalovirus exposure and HLA in healthy donors. 13 Jbeta primers and 60 Vbeta primers were used for the PCR. This table comes from immunoSEQ multiplex PCR, and its TCRdb copy is limited to in-frame clones, with some not included. The sample consists of approximately 150,000 clones, roughly 80% of them appearing once. Per germline, CDR1 SGHKS and CDR2 YYEKEE (reference sequence). This CDR3 is 13 amino acids long. The V gene end was trimmed by 4 bases and the J gene end by 2 bases; junction bases not matched to a gene: 0. The sample consisted of PBMCs. This TCR was sampled from a man aged 35 to 55 in good health and CMV-seropositive. This chain links TRBV5-5 with TRBJ1-2; 9 bases map to TRBD1. The CDR3 is CASSDRGNYGYTF. As DNA, the CDR3 is TGTGCCAGCAGCGACAGGGGGAACTATGGCTACACCTTC.